This T cell receptor (beta chain) was sequenced in a study of T cell responses to AZD1222 COVID-19 vaccine. For the study at large: Some second doses came at about 4 weeks and others at about 12 weeks; these were pooled.

Regarding the study as a whole: Vaccination with two AZD1222 doses was followed by a rise in Spike-specific TCR breadth and depth.

As regards this clone: Its antigen is not known.

Using immunoSEQ multiplex PCR, the repertoire was profiled, and TCRdb retains in-frame clones only, with some absent. The sample has about 30,000 clones; 80% to 95% are singletons. With 3 bases clipped from V and 7 bases from J, the junction kept 5 bases outside the gene matches. Looked up from germline, CDR1 is LNHDA and CDR2 is SQIVND (reference sequence). The CDR3 extends over 14 amino acids. Sequenced here: peripheral blood, sampled on day 0 of AZD1222 vaccination. This TCR was recovered from an adult in good health. V gene TRBV19 combines with J gene TRBJ1-4, with 7 bases matching TRBD1. CDR3 coding DNA: TGTGCCAGTAGTATTGCGGACAGGAGTGAAAAACTGTTTTTT. Its translation is CASSIADRSEKLFF.